Included here is one TCR beta chain sequence, with context. Autopsy tissues included GI tract, liver, skin and lymphoid organs. These data belong to a study of tissue T cells after allogeneic stem cell transplantation. The assay was immunoSEQ multiplex PCR, and TCRdb's table has in-frame clones only and misses some. In the table there are 7,500 to 10,000 clones, around three fifths of which are singletons. Germline V gene lookup returns CDR1 LGHNA and CDR2 YSLEER. CDR3 length: 14 residues. V lost 0 bases and J 4 bases, leaving 9 bases between the germline ends. The sample here was tissue from the jejunum, taken at autopsy. The J gene is TRBJ1-1, the V gene TRBV4-3; D ambiguous. The sequence was collected from a woman aged 18 to 55 with breast cancer. CDR3 sequence: CASSQDMSTTEAFF. In DNA form, the CDR3 reads TGCGCCAGCAGCCAAGATATGAGCACCACTGAAGCTTTCTTT.